One T cell receptor beta chain is described in this entry. Assignment of participants to cohorts was predicated upon participant-reported clinical history. The sample originates from a study of blood T cell repertoires in COVID-19. Sequencing used immunoSEQ multiplex PCR; TCRdb keeps in-frame clones, though not all of them. The sample lists over 250,000 clones; roughly 90% were seen once. The V and J ends lost 5 bases and 3 bases, in that order; junction bases with no gene match: 10. CDR3 length equals 16 residues. CDR1 and CDR2 (germline): PRHDT, FYEKMQ (reference sequence). This chain connects TRBV13 to TRBJ2-3; 8 positions match TRBD1. Input material: PBMCs or T cells enriched from blood (not recorded which). The sequence came from a woman in her 30s who had recovered from COVID-19. CDR3 residues: CASSPRTGYGTDTQYF. CDR3 DNA: TGTGCCAGCAGCCCCAGGACAGGGTATGGTACAGATACGCAGTATTTT.